The T cell receptor (beta chain) described here comes from a study of CDR3 diversity in severe acne. The CDR3 contains 12 residues. The germline CDR1 and CDR2 sequences are ENHRY and SYGVKD. On this clonotype: At one end the junction does not follow the germline gene, possibly because of a read error.

TCRdb itself ran the PCR reads through MiXCR, one entry per CDR3 protein. The table includes fewer than 90,000 distinct CDR3 sequences, under 55% detected once. Sequenced material: blood. The source of this sequence is a male donor with severe acne vulgaris. This chain links TRBV10-3 with TRBJ1-1; 9 bases fit TRBD1. This chain's CDR3 is CAISEDRGFASF. In DNA form, the CDR3 reads TGTGCTATCAGCGAGGACAGGGGCTTTGCTTCCTTT.